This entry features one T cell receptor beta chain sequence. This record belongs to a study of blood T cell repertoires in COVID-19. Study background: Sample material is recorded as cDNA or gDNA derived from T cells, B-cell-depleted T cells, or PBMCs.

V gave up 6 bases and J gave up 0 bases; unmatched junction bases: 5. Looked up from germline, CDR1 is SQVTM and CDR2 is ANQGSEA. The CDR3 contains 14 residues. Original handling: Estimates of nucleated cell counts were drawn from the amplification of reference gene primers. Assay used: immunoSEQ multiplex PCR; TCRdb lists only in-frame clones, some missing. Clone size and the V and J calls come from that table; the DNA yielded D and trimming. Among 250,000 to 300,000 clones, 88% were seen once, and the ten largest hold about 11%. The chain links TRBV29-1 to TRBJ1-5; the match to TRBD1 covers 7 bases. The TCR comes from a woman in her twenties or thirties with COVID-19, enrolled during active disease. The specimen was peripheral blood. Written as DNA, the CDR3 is TGCAGCGTCAGGACAGGACTTAGCAATCAGCCCCAGCATTTT. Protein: CSVRTGLSNQPQHF. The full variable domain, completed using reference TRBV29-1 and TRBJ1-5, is SAVISQKPSRDICQRGTSLTIQCQVDSQVTMMFWYRQQPGQSLTLIATANQGSEATYESGFVIDKFPISRPNLTFSTLTVSNMSPEDSSIYLCSVRTGLSNQPQHFGDGTRLSIL.